The T cell receptor beta chain described here comes from a study of T cell responses to AZD1222 COVID-19 vaccine. Study-level findings and limits: Spike regions recognized by vaccine-associated CD4 TCRs spanned the protein, led by 160-218 and 743-854.

Second-dose intervals near 4 or 12 weeks were combined. A word on this clone: No antigen is known for it.

The data were produced by immunoSEQ multiplex PCR, yet TCRdb's version contains in-frame clones alone and is incomplete. Here the sample spans approximately 110,000 clones, roughly 87% being singletons. Sample: peripheral blood, taken 28 days after the second AZD1222 dose. The sequence was obtained from an adult who received the AZD1222 COVID-19 vaccine.

The CDR3 sequence is CASSLAAGRRGGGNTIYF. DNA for the CDR3: TGTGCCAGCAGCTTAGCCGCAGGGCGCCGGGGCGGGGGAAACACCATATATTTT. The chain joins TRBV7-2 to TRBJ1-3; TRBD1 is a possible D gene (5 bases). V shed 0 bases and J shed 4 bases, with 19 bases lying between them. From germline, CDR1 is SGHTA and CDR2 FQGNSA. The CDR3 covers 18 residues.